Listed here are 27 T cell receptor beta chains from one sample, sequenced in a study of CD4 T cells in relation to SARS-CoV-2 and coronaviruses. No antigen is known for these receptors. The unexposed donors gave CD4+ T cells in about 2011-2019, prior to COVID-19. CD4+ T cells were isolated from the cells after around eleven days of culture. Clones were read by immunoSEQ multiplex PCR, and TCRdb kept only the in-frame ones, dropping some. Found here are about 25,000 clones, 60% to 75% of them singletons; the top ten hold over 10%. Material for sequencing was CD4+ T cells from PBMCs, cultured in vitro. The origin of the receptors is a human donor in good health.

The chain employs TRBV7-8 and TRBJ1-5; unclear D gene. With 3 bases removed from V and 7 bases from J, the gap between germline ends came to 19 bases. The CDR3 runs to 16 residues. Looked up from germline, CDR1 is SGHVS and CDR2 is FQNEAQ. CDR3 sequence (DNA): TGTGCCAGCAGCTTGAGGGAAGACTCCCGAAGGCAGCCCCAGCATTTT. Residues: CASSLREDSRRQPQHF.

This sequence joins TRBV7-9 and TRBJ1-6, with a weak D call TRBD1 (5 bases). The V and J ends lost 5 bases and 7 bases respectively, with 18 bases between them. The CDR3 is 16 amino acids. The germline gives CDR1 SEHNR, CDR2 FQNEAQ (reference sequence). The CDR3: CASSGQWTAGNSPLHF. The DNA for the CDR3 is TGTGCCAGCAGCGGACAATGGACGGCTGGGAATTCACCCCTCCACTTT.

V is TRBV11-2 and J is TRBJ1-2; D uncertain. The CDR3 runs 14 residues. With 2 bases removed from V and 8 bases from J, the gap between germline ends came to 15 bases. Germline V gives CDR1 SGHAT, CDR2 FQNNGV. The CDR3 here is CASSLSPTLRGYTF. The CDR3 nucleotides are TGTGCCAGCAGCTTATCGCCGACCTTAAGAGGCTACACCTTC.

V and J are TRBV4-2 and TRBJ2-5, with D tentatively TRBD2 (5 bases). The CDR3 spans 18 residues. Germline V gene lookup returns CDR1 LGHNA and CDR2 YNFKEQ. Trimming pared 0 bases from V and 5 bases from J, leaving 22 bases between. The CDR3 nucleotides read TGTGCCAGCAGCCAAGAATGGAGCGGCTACTCTCGTGGGGAGACCCAGTACTTC. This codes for CASSQEWSGYSRGETQYF.

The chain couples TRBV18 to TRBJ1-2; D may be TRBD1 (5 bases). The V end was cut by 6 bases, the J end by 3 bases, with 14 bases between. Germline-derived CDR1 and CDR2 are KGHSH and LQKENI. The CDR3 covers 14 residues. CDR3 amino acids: CASSSARDDYGYTF. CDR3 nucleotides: TGTGCCAGCTCGAGTGCACGGGACGACTATGGCTACACCTTC.

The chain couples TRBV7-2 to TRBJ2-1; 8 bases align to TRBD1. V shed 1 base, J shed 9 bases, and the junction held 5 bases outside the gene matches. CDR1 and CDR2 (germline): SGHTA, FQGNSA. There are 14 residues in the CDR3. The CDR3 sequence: CASSLGTGRGEQFF. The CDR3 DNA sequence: TGTGCCAGCAGCTTAGGGACAGGGCGAGGTGAGCAGTTCTTC. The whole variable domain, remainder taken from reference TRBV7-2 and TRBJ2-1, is GAGVSQSPSNKVTEKGKDVELRCDPISGHTALYWYRQSLGQGLEFLIYFQGNSAPDKSGLPSDRFSAERTGGSVSTLTIQRTQQEDSAVYLCASSLGTGRGEQFFGPGTRLTVL.

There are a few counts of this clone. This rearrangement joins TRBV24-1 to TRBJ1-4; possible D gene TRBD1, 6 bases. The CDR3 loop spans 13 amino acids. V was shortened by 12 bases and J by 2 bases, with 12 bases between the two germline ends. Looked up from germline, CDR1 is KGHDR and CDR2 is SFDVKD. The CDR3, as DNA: TGTGCCGTACAGGGAAATACTAATGAAAAACTGTTTTTT. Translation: CAVQGNTNEKLFF.

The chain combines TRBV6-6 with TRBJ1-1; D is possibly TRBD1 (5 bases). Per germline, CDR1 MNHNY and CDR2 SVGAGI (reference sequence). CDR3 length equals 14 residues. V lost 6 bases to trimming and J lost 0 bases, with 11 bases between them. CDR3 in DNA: TGTGCCAGCAGACCGGACACAATGAACACTGAAGCTTTCTTT. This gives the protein CASRPDTMNTEAFF.

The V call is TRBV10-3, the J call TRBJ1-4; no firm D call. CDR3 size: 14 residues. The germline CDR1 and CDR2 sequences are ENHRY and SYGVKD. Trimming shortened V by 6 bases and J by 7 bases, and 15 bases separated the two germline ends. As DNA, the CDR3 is TGTGCCATCAGCCCCTCCGGTAACCTTGAAAAACTGTTTTTT. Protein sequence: CAISPSGNLEKLFF.

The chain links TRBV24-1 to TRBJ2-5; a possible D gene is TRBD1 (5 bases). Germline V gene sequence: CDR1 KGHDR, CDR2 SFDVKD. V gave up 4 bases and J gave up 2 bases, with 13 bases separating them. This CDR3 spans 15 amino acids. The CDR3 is CATSESGLGQETQYF. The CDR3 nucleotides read TGTGCCACCAGTGAATCAGGGTTGGGACAAGAGACCCAGTACTTC.

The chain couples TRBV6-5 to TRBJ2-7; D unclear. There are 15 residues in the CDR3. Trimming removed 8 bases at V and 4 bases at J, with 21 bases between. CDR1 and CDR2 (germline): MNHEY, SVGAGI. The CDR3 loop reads CASEGWVRWGYEQYF. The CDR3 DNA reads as TGTGCCAGCGAAGGTTGGGTCAGGTGGGGTTACGAGCAGTACTTC.

The CDR3 DNA follows: TGTGCCAGCAGTGTCCTGGGGGTAGAGACCCAGTACTTC. This codes for CASSVLGVETQYF. The chain recombines TRBV2 with TRBJ2-5, with D possibly called TRBD1 or TRBD2 (5 bases each). This CDR3 region has 13 residues. Germline CDR1 and CDR2: SNHLY and FYNNEI. V lost 4 bases and J lost 4, with 10 bases in between.

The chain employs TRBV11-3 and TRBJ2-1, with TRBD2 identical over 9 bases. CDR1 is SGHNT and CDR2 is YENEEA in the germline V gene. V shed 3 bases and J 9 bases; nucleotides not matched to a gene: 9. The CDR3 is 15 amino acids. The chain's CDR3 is CASSFEAGGPSEQFF. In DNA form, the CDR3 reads TGTGCCAGCAGCTTTGAGGCGGGGGGGCCCAGTGAGCAGTTCTTC.

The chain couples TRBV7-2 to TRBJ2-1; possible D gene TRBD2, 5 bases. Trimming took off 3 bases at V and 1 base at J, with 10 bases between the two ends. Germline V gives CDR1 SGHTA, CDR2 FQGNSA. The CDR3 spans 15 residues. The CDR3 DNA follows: TGTGCCAGCAGCTTCATCGGGAATTCCTACAATGAGCAGTTCTTC. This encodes CASSFIGNSYNEQFF.

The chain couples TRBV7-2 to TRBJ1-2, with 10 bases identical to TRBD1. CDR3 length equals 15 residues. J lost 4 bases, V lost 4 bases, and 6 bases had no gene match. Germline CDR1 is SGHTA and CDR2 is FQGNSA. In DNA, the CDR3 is TGTGCCAGCAGCTCCCGGGACAGGGGACGCTATGGCTACACCTTC. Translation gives CASSSRDRGRYGYTF.

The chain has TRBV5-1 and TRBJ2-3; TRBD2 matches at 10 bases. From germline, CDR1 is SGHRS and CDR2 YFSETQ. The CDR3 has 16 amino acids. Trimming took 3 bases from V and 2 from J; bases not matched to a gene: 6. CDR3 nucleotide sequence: TGCGCCAGCAGCTCCATAGCGGGAGGCAACACAGATACGCAGTATTTT. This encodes CASSSIAGGNTDTQYF.

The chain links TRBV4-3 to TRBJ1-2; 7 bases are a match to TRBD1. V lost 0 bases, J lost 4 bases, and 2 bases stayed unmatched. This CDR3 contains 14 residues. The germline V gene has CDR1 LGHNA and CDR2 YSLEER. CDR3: CASSQDQGGYGYTF. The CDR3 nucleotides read TGCGCCAGCAGCCAAGACCAGGGGGGCTATGGCTACACCTTC.

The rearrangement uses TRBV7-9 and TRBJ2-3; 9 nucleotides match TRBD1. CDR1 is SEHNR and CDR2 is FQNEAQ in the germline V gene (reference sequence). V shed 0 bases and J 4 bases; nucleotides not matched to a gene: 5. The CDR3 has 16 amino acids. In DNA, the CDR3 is TGTGCCAGCAGCTTAGCCGCGGGACAGGGTGCAGATACGCAGTATTTT. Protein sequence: CASSLAAGQGADTQYF.

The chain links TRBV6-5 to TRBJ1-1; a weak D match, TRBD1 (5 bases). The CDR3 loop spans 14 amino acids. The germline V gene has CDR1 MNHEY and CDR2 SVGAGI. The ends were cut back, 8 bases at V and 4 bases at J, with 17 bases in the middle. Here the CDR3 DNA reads TGTGCCAGCGCCAAAGGGGCCGGGGGCACTGAAGCTTTCTTT. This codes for CASAKGAGGTEAFF.

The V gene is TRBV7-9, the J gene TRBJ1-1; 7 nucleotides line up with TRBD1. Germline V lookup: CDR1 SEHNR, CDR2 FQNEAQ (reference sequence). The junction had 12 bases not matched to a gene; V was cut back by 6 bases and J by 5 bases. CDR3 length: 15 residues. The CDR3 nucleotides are TGTGCCAGCAGACCTAAGGACAGGCTGGGGACTGAAGCTTTCTTT. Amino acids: CASRPKDRLGTEAFF.

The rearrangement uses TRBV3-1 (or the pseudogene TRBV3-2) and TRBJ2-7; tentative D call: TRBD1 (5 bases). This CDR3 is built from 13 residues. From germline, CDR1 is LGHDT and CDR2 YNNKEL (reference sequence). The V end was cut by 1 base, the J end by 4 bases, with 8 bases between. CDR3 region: CASSQGGVYEQYF. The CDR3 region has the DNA TGTGCCAGCAGCCAAGGGGGCGTTTACGAGCAGTACTTC.

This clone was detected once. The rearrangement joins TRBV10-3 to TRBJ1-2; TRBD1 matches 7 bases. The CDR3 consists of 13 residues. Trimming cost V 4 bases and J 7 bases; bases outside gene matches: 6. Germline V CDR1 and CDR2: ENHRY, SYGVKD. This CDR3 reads CAISGQGPVGYTF. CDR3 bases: TGTGCCATCAGTGGACAGGGCCCTGTTGGCTACACCTTC.

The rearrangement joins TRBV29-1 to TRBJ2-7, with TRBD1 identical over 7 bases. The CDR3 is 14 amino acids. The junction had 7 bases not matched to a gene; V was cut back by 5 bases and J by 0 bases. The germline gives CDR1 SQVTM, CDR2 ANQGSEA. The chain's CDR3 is CSVPRQGRSYEQYF. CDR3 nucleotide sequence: TGCAGCGTTCCTCGACAGGGTCGCTCCTACGAGCAGTACTTC.

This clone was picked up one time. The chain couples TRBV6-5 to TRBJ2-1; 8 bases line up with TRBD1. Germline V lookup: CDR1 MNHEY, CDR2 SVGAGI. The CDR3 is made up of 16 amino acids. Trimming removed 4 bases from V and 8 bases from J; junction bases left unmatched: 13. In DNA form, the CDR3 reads TGTGCCAGCAGTTTAGGACAGGGACCCCTTGGGGATGAGCAGTTCTTC. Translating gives CASSLGQGPLGDEQFF.

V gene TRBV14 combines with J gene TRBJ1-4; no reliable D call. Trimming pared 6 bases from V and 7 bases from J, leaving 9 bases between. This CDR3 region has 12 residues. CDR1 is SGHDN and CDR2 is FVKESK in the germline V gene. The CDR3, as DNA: TGTGCCAGCAGTTCAATAGGTGAAAAACTGTTTTTT. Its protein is CASSSIGEKLFF.

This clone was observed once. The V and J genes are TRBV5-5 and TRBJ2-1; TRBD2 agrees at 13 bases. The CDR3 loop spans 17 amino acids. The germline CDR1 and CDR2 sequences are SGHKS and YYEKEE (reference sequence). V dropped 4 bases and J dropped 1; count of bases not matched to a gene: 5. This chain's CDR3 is CASSLWTSGSSYNEQFF. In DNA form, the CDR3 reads TGTGCCAGCAGCCTGTGGACTAGCGGGAGTTCCTACAATGAGCAGTTCTTC. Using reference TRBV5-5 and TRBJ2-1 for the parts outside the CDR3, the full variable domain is DAGVTQSPTHLIKTRGQQVTLRCSPISGHKSVSWYQQVLGQGPQFIFQYYEKEERGRGNFPDRFSARQFPNYSSELNVNALLLGDSALYLCASSLWTSGSSYNEQFFGPGTRLTVL.

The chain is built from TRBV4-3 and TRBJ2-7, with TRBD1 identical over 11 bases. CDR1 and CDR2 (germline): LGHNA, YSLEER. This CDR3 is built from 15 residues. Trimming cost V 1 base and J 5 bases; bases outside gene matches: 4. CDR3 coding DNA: TGCGCCAGCAGCCAAGGGACAGGGGGCTTGCACGAGCAGTACTTC. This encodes CASSQGTGGLHEQYF.